These 8 T cell receptor beta chains were sequenced from one sample in a study of cytomegalovirus exposure and HLA in healthy donors. Researchers ran the PCR with 60 Vbeta and 13 Jbeta primers. Sequencing was performed with immunoSEQ multiplex PCR; in TCRdb, only in-frame clones are kept and a portion is missing. In the table there are approximately 90,000 clones, over 55% of which are singletons. Input material: PBMCs. These receptors all come from a woman in her 30s in good health and CMV-seronegative.

Note on this clone: This same CDR3 is encoded by further DNA sequences in the sample. V usage is TRBV18 and J usage is TRBJ1-5; D ambiguous. Per the germline V gene, CDR1 is KGHSH and CDR2 is LQKENI. The length of the CDR3 is 13 residues. Trimming cost V 6 bases and J 0 bases, with 6 bases left between them. In DNA form, the CDR3 reads TGTGCCAGCTCGCCCGGTAGCAATCAGCCCCAGCATTTT. As protein: CASSPGSNQPQHF.

The chain uses TRBV7-2 and TRBJ2-3; 12 nucleotides align to TRBD2. Germline V gives CDR1 SGHTA, CDR2 FQGNSA. Trimming cost V 2 bases and J 4 bases; bases outside gene matches: 13. There are 19 residues in the CDR3. The CDR3 DNA follows: TGTGCCAGCAGCTTATGGCCGTTGCTAGCGGGAGGGAGCTCAGATACGCAGTATTTT. It yields the protein CASSLWPLLAGGSSDTQYF.

The chain links TRBV5-1 to TRBJ1-1; a weak D match, TRBD1 (5 bases). The ends were cut back, 4 bases at V and 4 bases at J, with 14 bases in the middle. The germline CDR1 and CDR2 sequences are SGHRS and YFSETQ. This CDR3 is 14 amino acids long. CDR3 protein: CASSPEGWGTEAFF. Here the CDR3 DNA reads TGCGCCAGCAGCCCGGAGGGGTGGGGCACTGAAGCTTTCTTT.

This clone was observed a few times. The rearrangement uses TRBV5-1 and TRBJ1-1, with TRBD1 matching over 10 bases. Germline CDR1 is SGHRS and CDR2 is YFSETQ. The CDR3 has 16 residues. With V trimmed by 4 bases and J by 3 bases, 9 bases remained unmatched. The CDR3 DNA reads as TGCGCCAGCAGCACCGGACAGGGGGTTGCTGACACTGAAGCTTTCTTT. Translation: CASSTGQGVADTEAFF.

V and J are TRBV2 and TRBJ1-1; D gene unclear. This CDR3 region has 14 residues. Trimming shortened V by 4 bases and J by 4 bases, and 13 bases separated the two germline ends. Per the germline V gene, CDR1 is SNHLY and CDR2 is FYNNEI. As DNA, the CDR3 is TGTGCCAGCAGTGGGGCCGGTGGGCGCACTGAAGCTTTCTTT. Amino acid sequence: CASSGAGGRTEAFF. The variable domain in full, completed from reference TRBV2 and TRBJ1-1, reads EPEVTQTPSHQVTQMGQEVILRCVPISNHLYFYWYRQILGQKVEFLVSFYNNEISEKSEIFDDQFSVERPDGSNFTLKIRSTKLEDSAMYFCASSGAGGRTEAFFGQGTRLTVV.

V is TRBV6-1 and J is TRBJ1-1, with no clear D. The CDR3 is made up of 14 amino acids. Germline V gives CDR1 MNHNS, CDR2 SASEGT. Deletions cut 2 bases from V and 6 bases from J, with 13 bases between. The CDR3 is CASSERQERSEAFF. The CDR3 region has the DNA TGTGCCAGCAGTGAAAGGCAGGAAAGGTCTGAAGCTTTCTTT.

The gene calls are TRBV6-4 and TRBJ2-1; 8 nucleotides align to TRBD1. Germline assignment: CDR1 MRHNA and CDR2 SNTAGT. V shed 6 bases and J 5 bases; nucleotides not matched to a gene: 6. This CDR3 is 14 amino acids long. The CDR3 protein is CASRRTGPDNEQFF. The DNA of the CDR3 is TGTGCCAGCAGGCGGACAGGGCCCGACAATGAGCAGTTCTTC.

J is TRBJ2-1 and V is TRBV6-6; 8 bases map to TRBD2. Germline CDR1 MNHNY, CDR2 SVGAGI (reference sequence). Trimming cost V 2 bases and J 10 bases; bases outside gene matches: 7. The CDR3 spans 14 residues. The CDR3 DNA sequence: TGTGCCAGCAGTTACGGGAATAGCGGGGACGAGCAGTTCTTC. Its protein product is CASSYGNSGDEQFF.